A single sample is the source of the 18 T cell receptor beta chains below, sequenced in a study of blood T cell repertoires in COVID-19. Produced via immunoSEQ multiplex PCR; TCRdb's table is partial and in-frame only. The data show some 390,000 clones, with around 87% seen just once and about 3% held by the top ten. The sequencing sample was made of peripheral blood. The source of these receptors is a human donor in a cohort sampled during active COVID-19.

This chain uses TRBV2 with TRBJ2-1; tentatively, D is TRBD2 (6 bases). Looked up from germline, CDR1 is SNHLY and CDR2 is FYNNEI. Trimming took off 4 bases at V and 5 bases at J, with 12 bases between the two ends. The CDR3 covers 14 residues. Written as DNA, the CDR3 is TGTGCCAGCAGTGGCTTAGCGGCTGACAATGAGCAGTTCTTC. Translation: CASSGLAADNEQFF.

This clone was observed a handful of times. Within the sample, other DNA sequences also encode this same CDR3. V gene TRBV18 combines with J gene TRBJ2-7; 8 bases are a match to TRBD1. The V and J ends lost 3 bases and 2 bases, in that order; junction bases with no gene match: 3. CDR1 and CDR2 (germline): KGHSH, LQKENI. This CDR3 has 14 amino acids. In DNA, the CDR3 is TGTGCCAGCTCACCGCGGGACAGGACCTACGAGCAGTACTTC. Residues: CASSPRDRTYEQYF.

The J gene is TRBJ2-1, the V gene TRBV5-4; TRBD2 agrees at 10 bases. Germline V gene data show CDR1 as SGHNT and CDR2 as YYREEE (reference sequence). V was clipped by 3 bases and J by 11 bases; unmatched bases: 17. This CDR3 region has 17 residues. The CDR3 coding sequence is TGTGCCAGCAGCTCGTTCCTGGCTAGCGGGGGATCACGGAAGCAGTTCTTC. It yields the protein CASSSFLASGGSRKQFF. Looking up the rest from reference TRBV5-4 and TRBJ2-1 gives the full variable domain: ETGVTQSPTHLIKTRGQQVTLRCSSQSGHNTVSWYQQALGQGPQFIFQYYREEENGRGNFPPRFSGLQFPNYSSELNVNALELDDSALYLCASSSFLASGGSRKQFFGPGTRLTVL.

The chain joins TRBV5-1 to TRBJ1-5; maybe TRBD1 (6 bases). The V and J ends lost 2 bases and 1 base respectively, with 10 bases between them. Germline CDR1 is SGHRS and CDR2 is YFSETQ. The CDR3 is 15 amino acids. The DNA of the CDR3 is TGCGCCAGCAGCTTTGGGGGGGCGAGCAATCAGCCCCAGCATTTT. It is translated as CASSFGGASNQPQHF.

This clone was seen just once. This chain links TRBV4-1 with TRBJ2-5; 11 bases align to TRBD2. After removal of 3 bases from V and 5 bases from J, the junction contained 8 bases not matched to a gene. Germline CDR1 MGHRA, CDR2 YSYEKL. The CDR3 is 16 amino acids. CDR3 DNA sequence: TGCGCCAGCAGCCACTTAACTAGCGGGGGAGATGAGACCCAGTACTTC. The encoded protein is CASSHLTSGGDETQYF.

The rearrangement links TRBV7-2 to TRBJ2-3, with 8 bases lining up with TRBD2. Germline V gene sequence: CDR1 SGHTA, CDR2 FQGNSA. The CDR3 totals 17 residues. V shed 1 base, J shed 0 bases, and the junction held 6 bases outside the gene matches. The CDR3 loop reads CASSLVGSSGSTDTQYF. The DNA for the CDR3 is TGTGCCAGCAGCTTAGTCGGGTCTAGCGGGAGCACAGATACGCAGTATTTT.

The chain links TRBV10-2 to TRBJ1-6; 10 bases align to TRBD1. The germline gives CDR1 WSHSY, CDR2 SAAADI. The CDR3 extends over 19 amino acids. With 0 bases clipped from V and 0 bases from J, the junction kept 5 bases outside the gene matches. The CDR3: CASSESGQGTSSYNSPLHF. The CDR3 nucleotides read TGCGCCAGCAGTGAGTCGGGACAGGGGACAAGCTCCTATAATTCACCCCTCCACTTT.

The gene calls are TRBV24-1 and TRBJ1-4; TRBD1 agrees at 7 bases. The germline V gene encodes CDR1 KGHDR and CDR2 SFDVKD. V lost 4 bases, J lost 4 bases, and 5 bases stayed unmatched. The CDR3 loop spans 15 amino acids. CDR3 region: CATSDPGTDNEKLFF. In DNA, the CDR3 is TGTGCCACCAGTGACCCCGGGACAGATAATGAAAAACTGTTTTTT.

The chain has TRBV10-3 and TRBJ1-1; 9 bases map to TRBD1. The CDR3 extends over 16 amino acids. V gave up 6 bases and J gave up 3 bases; unmatched junction bases: 11. Germline assignment: CDR1 ENHRY and CDR2 SYGVKD. The CDR3 region is CAISGTGGLVDTEAFF. The CDR3 nucleotides read TGTGCCATCAGCGGAACAGGGGGCCTGGTAGACACTGAAGCTTTCTTT.

The rearrangement links TRBV5-1 to TRBJ1-3; the D gene is possibly TRBD1 (6 bases). This CDR3 has 13 amino acids. The ends were cut back, 3 bases at V and 6 bases at J, with 10 bases in the middle. Per germline, CDR1 SGHRS and CDR2 YFSETQ. CDR3 residues: CASSWAGENTIYF. The CDR3 bases are TGCGCCAGCAGCTGGGCAGGGGAAAACACCATATATTTT.

The chain is built from TRBV5-1 and TRBJ2-1; 7 nucleotides agree with TRBD1. The CDR3 loop spans 14 amino acids. V lost 4 bases, J lost 6 bases, and 7 bases stayed unmatched. Germline V CDR1 and CDR2: SGHRS, YFSETQ. CDR3: CASSPGTEPNEQFF. Written as DNA, the CDR3 is TGCGCCAGCAGCCCGGGGACAGAACCCAATGAGCAGTTCTTC.

V and J are TRBV25-1 and TRBJ1-4, with 8 bases identical to TRBD1. Germline-derived CDR1 and CDR2 are MGHDK and SYGVNS. The CDR3 contains 15 residues. J gave up 2 bases and V 7 bases, and 6 bases lay outside the gene matches. CDR3 residues: CASTPDRATNEKLFF. The CDR3, as DNA: TGTGCCAGCACCCCGGACAGGGCTACTAATGAAAAACTGTTTTTT.

CDR3 residues: CASSEVAGNTIYF. The CDR3 nucleotides read TGTGCCAGCAGTGAGGTAGCCGGAAACACCATATATTTT. The rearrangement links TRBV6-1 to TRBJ1-3; D is unresolved. The CDR3 has 13 amino acids. Germline V CDR1 and CDR2: MNHNS, SASEGT. Trimming left V 3 bases short and J 4 bases short, with 7 bases between.

About this clone itself: This CDR3 is also generated by other DNA sequences in the sample. J is TRBJ1-5 and V is TRBV12-3 or TRBV12-4, with TRBD1 as a possible D gene (6 bases). Trimming took 5 bases from V and 7 from J, leaving 12 bases between them. The CDR3 is 13 amino acids. The CDR3 is CASSLQGGQPQHF. CDR3 nucleotide sequence: TGTGCCAGCAGTCTACAGGGAGGGCAGCCCCAGCATTTT.

The V call is TRBV28, the J call TRBJ1-4, with 10 bases identical to TRBD1. CDR1 is MDHEN, CDR2 SYDVKM, per germline. V trimming: 2 bases; J trimming: 0 bases; junction bases outside the gene matches: 9. There are 19 residues in the CDR3. In DNA, the CDR3 is TGTGCCAGCAGTTTAACCCCCGGGACAGGGGACCCAACTAATGAAAAACTGTTTTTT. This sequence encodes CASSLTPGTGDPTNEKLFF.

This CDR3 is CASSTGQYSGNTIYF. The CDR3 DNA reads TGTGCCAGCAGTACGGGACAGTACTCTGGAAACACCATATATTTT. The rearrangement joins TRBV28 to TRBJ1-3; 7 bases map to TRBD1. The CDR3 runs to 15 residues. Germline lookup yields CDR1 MDHEN and CDR2 SYDVKM. Trimming at V came to 5 bases and at J to 0 bases, leaving 4 bases not matched to a gene.

This sequence joins TRBV11-1 and TRBJ2-3; 7 positions match TRBD1. The CDR3 contains 16 residues. The germline gives CDR1 SGHAT, CDR2 FQDESV (reference sequence). The ends lost 2 bases at V and 2 bases at J; junction bases unmatched: 7. In DNA, the CDR3 is TGTGCCAGCAGCTTACTCGGGACAGAACTCACAGATACGCAGTATTTT. Translation: CASSLLGTELTDTQYF.

This chain connects TRBV11-2 to TRBJ2-5, with D possibly matching TRBD2 (6 bases). CDR3 length: 16 residues. Germline V gene lookup returns CDR1 SGHAT and CDR2 FQNNGV. V was clipped by 4 bases and J by 4 bases, with 19 bases between them. The CDR3 sequence is CASSYKAPGGGETQYF. DNA of the CDR3: TGTGCCAGCAGCTACAAGGCCCCTGGGGGAGGAGAGACCCAGTACTTC. The full variable domain, completed using reference TRBV11-2 and TRBJ2-5, is EAGVAQSPRYKIIEKRQSVAFWCNPISGHATLYWYQQILGQGPKLLIQFQNNGVVDDSQLPKDRFSAERLKGVDSTLKIQPAKLEDSAVYLCASSYKAPGGGETQYFGPGTRLLVL.